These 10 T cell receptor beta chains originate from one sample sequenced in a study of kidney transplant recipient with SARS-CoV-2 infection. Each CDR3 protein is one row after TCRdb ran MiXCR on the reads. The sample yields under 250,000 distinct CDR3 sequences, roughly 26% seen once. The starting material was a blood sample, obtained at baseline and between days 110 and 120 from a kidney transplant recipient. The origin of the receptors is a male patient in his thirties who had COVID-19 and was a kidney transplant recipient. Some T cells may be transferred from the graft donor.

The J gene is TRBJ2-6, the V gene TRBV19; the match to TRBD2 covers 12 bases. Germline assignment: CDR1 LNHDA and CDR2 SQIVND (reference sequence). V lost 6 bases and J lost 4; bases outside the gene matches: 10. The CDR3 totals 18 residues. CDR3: CASRPTSGGLVGANVLTF. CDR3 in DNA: TGTGCCAGTAGACCGACTAGCGGGGGACTGGTGGGGGCCAACGTCCTGACTTTC.

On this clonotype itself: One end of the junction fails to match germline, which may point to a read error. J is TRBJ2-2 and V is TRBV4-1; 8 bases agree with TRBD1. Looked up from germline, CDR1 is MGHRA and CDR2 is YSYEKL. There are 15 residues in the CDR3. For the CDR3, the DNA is TGCGCCAGCAGCCCCCACCGGACAGGGACCGGGGGGCTGTTTTTT. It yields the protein CASSPHRTGTGGLFF.

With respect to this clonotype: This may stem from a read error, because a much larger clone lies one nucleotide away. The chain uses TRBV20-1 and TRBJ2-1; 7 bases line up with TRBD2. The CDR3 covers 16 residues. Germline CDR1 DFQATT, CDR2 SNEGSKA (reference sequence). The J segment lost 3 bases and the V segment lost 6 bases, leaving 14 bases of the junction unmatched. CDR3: CSAPPREGGDYNEQFF. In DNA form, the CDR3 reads TGCAGTGCCCCACCGAGGGAGGGAGGGGACTACAATGAGCAGTTCTTC.

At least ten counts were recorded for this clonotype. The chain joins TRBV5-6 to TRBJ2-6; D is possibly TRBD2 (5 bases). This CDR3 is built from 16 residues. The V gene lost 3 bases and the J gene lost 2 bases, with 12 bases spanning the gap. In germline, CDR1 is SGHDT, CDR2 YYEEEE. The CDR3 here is CASSWAAGTGANVLTF. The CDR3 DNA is TGTGCCAGCAGCTGGGCCGCCGGGACTGGGGCCAACGTCCTGACTTTC.

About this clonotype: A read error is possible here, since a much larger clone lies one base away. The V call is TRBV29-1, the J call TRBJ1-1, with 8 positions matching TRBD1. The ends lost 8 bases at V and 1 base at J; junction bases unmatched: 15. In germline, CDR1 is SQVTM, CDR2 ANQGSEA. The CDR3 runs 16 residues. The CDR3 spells CSYSIRTGRGNTEAFF. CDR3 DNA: TGCAGCTACTCGATTAGGACAGGGCGGGGGAACACTGAAGCTTTCTTT.

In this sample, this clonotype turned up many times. CDR3 loop: CASSEQGLNEQYF. CDR3 nucleotides: TGTGCCAGCAGTGAACAAGGACTGAACGAGCAGTACTTC. The V gene is TRBV2, the J gene TRBJ2-7, with a weak D call TRBD2 (5 bases). The germline V gene has CDR1 SNHLY and CDR2 FYNNEI. V was shortened by 2 bases and J by 5 bases, with 10 bases between the two germline ends. There are 13 residues in the CDR3.

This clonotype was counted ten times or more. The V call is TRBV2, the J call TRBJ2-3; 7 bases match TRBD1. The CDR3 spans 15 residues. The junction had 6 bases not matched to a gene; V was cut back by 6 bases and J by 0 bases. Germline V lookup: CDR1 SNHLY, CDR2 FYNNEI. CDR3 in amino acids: CASSPVDRSTDTQYF. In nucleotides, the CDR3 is TGTGCCAGCAGCCCTGTGGACAGGAGCACAGATACGCAGTATTTT. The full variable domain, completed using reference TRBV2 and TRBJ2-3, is EPEVTQTPSHQVTQMGQEVILRCVPISNHLYFYWYRQILGQKVEFLVSFYNNEISEKSEIFDDQFSVERPDGSNFTLKIRSTKLEDSAMYFCASSPVDRSTDTQYFGPGTRLTVL.

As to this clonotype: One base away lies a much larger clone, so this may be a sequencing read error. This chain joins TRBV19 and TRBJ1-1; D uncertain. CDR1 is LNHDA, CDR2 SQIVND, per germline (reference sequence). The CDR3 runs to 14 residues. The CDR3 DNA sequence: TGTGCCAGTAGCATAACAGCCCTGAACACTAAAGCTTTCTTT. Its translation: CASSITALNTKAFF.

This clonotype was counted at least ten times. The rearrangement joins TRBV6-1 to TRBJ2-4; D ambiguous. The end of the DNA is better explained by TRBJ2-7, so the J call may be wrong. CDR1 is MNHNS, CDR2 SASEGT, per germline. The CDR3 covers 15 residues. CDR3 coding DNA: TGTGCCAGCAGTGAAGCTATTTCAGAGTCCTACGAGCAGTACTTC. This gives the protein CASSEAISESYEQYF.

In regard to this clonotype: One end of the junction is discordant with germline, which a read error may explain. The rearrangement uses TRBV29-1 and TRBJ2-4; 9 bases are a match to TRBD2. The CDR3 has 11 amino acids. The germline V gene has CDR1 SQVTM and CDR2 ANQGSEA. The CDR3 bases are TGCGGCGTTGAAAGGGCGGGGGGGCGGTTCTTC. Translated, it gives CGVERAGGRFF.